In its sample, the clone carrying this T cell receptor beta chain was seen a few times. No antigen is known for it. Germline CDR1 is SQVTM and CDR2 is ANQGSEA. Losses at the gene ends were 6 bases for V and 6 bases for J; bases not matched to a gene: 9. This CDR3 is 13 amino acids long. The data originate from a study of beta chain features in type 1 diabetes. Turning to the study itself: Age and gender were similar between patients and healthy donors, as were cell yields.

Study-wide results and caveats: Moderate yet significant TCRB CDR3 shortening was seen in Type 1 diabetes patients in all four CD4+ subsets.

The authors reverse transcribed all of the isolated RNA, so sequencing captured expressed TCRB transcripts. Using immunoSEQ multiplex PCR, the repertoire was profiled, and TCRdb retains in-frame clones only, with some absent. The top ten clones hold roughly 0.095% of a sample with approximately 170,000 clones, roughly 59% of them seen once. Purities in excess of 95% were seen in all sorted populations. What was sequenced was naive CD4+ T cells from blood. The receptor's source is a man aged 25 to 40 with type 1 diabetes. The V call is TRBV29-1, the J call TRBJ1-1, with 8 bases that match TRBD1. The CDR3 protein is CSVDGQGGSEAFF. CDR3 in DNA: TGCAGCGTAGACGGACAGGGAGGGTCTGAAGCTTTCTTT.